This TCR beta chain was obtained from a study of T-cell reconstitution after alpha-beta-depleted transplantation in children. For TCRbeta, the library was prepared with unique molecular identifiers. A single record per CDR3 protein comes from TCRdb applying MiXCR to the PCR reads. This sample has approximately 520,000 distinct CDR3 sequences, with approximately 32% found just once. CDR3 length: 18 residues. V lost 5 bases, J lost 6 bases, and 15 bases stayed unmatched. Germline assignment: CDR1 MNHNS and CDR2 SASEGT. Sample: PBMCs from the stem cell graft donor, taken from the stem cell graft. This clonotype was sampled from a human donor who donated a stem cell graft to a child with aplastic anemia. V and J are TRBV6-1 and TRBJ2-2, with 10 bases matching TRBD1. CDR3 DNA sequence: TGTGCCAGCAGTCCTCCGGGACAGGGGACGTCTTGGGCCGGGGAGCTGTTTTTT. Protein: CASSPPGQGTSWAGELFF.